This entry is about one TCR beta chain. Its antigen remains unknown. The junction had 6 bases not matched to a gene; V was cut back by 1 base and J by 6 bases. Germline V gives CDR1 SEHNR, CDR2 FQNEAQ (reference sequence). The CDR3 is 16 amino acids. The data were produced by immunoSEQ multiplex PCR, yet TCRdb's version contains in-frame clones alone and is incomplete. In the table there are around 39,000 clones, more than 65% of which are singletons. The data belong to a study of OX40 agonist ivuxolimab in advanced cancers. General study findings and limits: Expanded clones were, on average, more numerous among CD8+ T cells than CD4+. Partial responders treated at 0.1-3.0 mg/kg exhibited clonal expansion among the lowest measured.

This clonotype originated in an adult with an advanced solid tumor such as melanoma, head and neck, liver or kidney cancer. The chain employs TRBV7-9 and TRBJ1-2; 12 bases fit TRBD1. Sequencing used CD4+ or CD8+ T cells sorted from blood, obtained in a trial of the OX40 agonist ivuxolimab. The CDR3 sequence: CASSLVLGQGAHGYTF. The CDR3 DNA follows: TGTGCCAGCAGCTTAGTCCTGGGACAGGGGGCGCATGGCTACACCTTC. The whole variable domain, filled in from reference TRBV7-9 and TRBJ1-2, reads DTGVSQNPRHKITKRGQNVTFRCDPISEHNRLYWYRQTLGQGPEFLTYFQNEAQLEKSRLLSDRFSAERPKGSFSTLEIQRTEQGDSAMYLCASSLVLGQGAHGYTFGSGTRLTVV.